The clone carrying this TCR beta chain occurred many times. From RNA transcripts, TCR beta CDR3 regions were amplified. The HTBI primer set was used in a first-round RT-PCR of the TCR CDR3. TCRdb re-derived calls from the multiplex PCR reads in MiXCR, one entry per CDR3 protein. The data show a few hundred thousand distinct CDR3 sequences, approximately 25% seen once. The sample belongs to a study of T cells in Graves' hyperthyroidism and ophthalmopathy. The CDR3 contains 12 residues. V lost 4 bases to trimming and J lost 0 bases, with 5 bases between them. Germline assignment: CDR1 SQVTM and CDR2 ANQGSEA.

This TCR derives from a man in his forties or fifties with Graves' hyperthyroidism. The chain recombines TRBV29-1 with TRBJ2-3; unclear D gene. The sample comprised blood. The CDR3 DNA sequence: TGCAGCGTTGTAGTCAGCACAGATACGCAGTATTTT. It encodes CSVVVSTDTQYF.